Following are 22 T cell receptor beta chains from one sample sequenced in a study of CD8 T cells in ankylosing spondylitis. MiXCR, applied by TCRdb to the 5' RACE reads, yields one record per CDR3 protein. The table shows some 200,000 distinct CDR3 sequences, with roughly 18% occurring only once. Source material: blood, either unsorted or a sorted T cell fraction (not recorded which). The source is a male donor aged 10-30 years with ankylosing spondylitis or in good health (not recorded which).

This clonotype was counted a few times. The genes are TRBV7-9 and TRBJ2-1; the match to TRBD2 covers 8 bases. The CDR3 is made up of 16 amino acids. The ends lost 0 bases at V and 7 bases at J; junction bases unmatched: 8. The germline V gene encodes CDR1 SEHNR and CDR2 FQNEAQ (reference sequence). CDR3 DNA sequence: TGTGCCAGCAGCTTAGCGACCGGGAGGGCCTTAAATGAGCAGTTCTTC. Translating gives CASSLATGRALNEQFF.

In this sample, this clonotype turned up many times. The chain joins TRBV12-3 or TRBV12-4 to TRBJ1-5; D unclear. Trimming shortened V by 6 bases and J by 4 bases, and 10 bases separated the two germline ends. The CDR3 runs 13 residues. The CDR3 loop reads CASSPRWNQPQHF. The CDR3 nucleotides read TGTGCCAGCAGCCCCAGGTGGAATCAGCCCCAGCATTTT.

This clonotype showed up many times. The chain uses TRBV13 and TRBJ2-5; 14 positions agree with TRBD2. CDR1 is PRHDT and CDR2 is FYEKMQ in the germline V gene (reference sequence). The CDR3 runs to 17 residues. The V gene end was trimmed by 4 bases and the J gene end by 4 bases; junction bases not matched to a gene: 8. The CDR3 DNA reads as TGTGCCAGCAGCTCGCCGGGACTAGCGGGAGTTGCAGAGACCCAGTACTTC. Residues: CASSSPGLAGVAETQYF.

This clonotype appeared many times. As DNA, the CDR3 is TGCAGCTTCCGTCCAGGGGCGCATTTCACAGATACGCAGTATTTT. Translation: CSFRPGAHFTDTQYF. The chain carries TRBV29-1 and TRBJ2-3, with a possible D match to TRBD1 (6 bases). V lost 8 bases and J lost 2, with 20 bases in between. Per the germline V gene, CDR1 is SQVTM and CDR2 is ANQGSEA. There are 15 residues in the CDR3.

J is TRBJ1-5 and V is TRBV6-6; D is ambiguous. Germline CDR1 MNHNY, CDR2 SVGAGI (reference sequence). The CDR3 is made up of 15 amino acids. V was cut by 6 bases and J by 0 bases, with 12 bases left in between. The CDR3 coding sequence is TGTGCCAGCAGAACAGAGGTTTATAGCAATCAGCCCCAGCATTTT. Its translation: CASRTEVYSNQPQHF.

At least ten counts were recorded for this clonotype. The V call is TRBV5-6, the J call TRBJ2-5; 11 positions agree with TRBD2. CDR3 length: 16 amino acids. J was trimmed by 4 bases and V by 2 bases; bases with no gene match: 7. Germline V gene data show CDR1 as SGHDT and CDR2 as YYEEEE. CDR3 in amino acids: CASSFYGLAGGETQYF. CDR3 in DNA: TGTGCCAGCAGCTTTTATGGGCTAGCGGGAGGAGAGACCCAGTACTTC.

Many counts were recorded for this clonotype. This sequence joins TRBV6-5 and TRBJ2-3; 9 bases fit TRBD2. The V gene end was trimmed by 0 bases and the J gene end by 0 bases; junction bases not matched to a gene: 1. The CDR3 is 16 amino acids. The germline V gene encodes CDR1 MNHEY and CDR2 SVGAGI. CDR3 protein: CASSYSTSGSTDTQYF. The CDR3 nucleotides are TGTGCCAGCAGTTACTCGACTAGCGGAAGCACAGATACGCAGTATTTT.

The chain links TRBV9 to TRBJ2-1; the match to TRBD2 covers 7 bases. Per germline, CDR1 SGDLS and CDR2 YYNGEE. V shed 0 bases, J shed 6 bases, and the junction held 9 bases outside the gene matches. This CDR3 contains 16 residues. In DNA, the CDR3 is TGTGCCAGCAGCGTAGATTTGGGGGAGGGCCTCAATGAGCAGTTCTTC. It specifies CASSVDLGEGLNEQFF.

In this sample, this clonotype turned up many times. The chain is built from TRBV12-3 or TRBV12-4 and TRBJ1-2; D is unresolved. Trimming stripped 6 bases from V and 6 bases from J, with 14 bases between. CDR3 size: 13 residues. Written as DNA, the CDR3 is TGTGCCAGCAGCCTTAACTTTGGTGATGGCTACACCTTC. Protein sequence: CASSLNFGDGYTF.

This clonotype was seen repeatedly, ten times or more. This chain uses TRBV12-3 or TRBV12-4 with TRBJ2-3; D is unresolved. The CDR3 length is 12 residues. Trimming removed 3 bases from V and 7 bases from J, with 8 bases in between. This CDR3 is CASSFGRNTQYF. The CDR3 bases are TGTGCCAGCAGTTTCGGGCGGAATACGCAGTATTTT.

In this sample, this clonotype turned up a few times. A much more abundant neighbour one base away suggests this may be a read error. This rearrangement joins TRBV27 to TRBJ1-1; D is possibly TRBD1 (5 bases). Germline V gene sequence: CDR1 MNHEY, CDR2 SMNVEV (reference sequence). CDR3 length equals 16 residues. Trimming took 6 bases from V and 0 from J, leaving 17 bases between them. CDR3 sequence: CASRPLAGTVNTEAFF. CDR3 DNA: TGTGCCAGCAGACCACTCGCCGGGACGGTGAACACTGAAGCTTTCTTT.

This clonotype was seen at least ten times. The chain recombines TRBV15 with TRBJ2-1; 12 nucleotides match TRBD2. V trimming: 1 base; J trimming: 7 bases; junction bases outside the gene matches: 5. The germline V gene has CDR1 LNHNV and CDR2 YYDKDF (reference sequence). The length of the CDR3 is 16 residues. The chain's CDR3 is CATSRAETSGGNEQFF. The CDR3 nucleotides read TGTGCCACCAGCAGAGCGGAGACTAGCGGGGGTAATGAGCAGTTCTTC.

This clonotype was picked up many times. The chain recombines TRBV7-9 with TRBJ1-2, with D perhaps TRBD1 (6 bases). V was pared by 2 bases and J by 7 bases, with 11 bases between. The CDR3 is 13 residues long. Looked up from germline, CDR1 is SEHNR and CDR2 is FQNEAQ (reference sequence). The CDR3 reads CASSLRAGVGYTF. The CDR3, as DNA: TGTGCCAGCAGCTTACGGGCAGGGGTTGGCTACACCTTC.

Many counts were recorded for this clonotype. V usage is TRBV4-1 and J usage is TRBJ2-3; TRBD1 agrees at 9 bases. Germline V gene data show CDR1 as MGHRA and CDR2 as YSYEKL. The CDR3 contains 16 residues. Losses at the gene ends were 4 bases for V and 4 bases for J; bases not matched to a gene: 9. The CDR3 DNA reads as TGCGCCAGCAGCCCCTGGACAGGGGTCAATTCAGATACGCAGTATTTT. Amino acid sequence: CASSPWTGVNSDTQYF.

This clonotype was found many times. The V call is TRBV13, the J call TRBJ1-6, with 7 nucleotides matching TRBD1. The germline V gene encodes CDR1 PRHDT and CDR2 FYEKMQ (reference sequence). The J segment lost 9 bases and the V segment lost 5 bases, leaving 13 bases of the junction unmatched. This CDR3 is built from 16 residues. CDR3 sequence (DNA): TGTGCCAGCAGCCCCAGACAGGGAGAATTAAGTTCACCCCTCCACTTT. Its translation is CASSPRQGELSSPLHF.

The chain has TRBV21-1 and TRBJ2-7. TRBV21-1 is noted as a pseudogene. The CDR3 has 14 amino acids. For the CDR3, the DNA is TGTGCCAGCAGCAAATTTAAGCCGAAGACTGAGCAGTACGTC. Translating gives CASSKFKPKTEQYV.

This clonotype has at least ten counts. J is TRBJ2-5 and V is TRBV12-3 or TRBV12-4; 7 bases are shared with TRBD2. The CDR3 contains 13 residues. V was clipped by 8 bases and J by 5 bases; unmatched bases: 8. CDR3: CASLGGVGETQYF. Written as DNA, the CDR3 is TGTGCCAGCCTTGGGGGGGTTGGGGAGACCCAGTACTTC.

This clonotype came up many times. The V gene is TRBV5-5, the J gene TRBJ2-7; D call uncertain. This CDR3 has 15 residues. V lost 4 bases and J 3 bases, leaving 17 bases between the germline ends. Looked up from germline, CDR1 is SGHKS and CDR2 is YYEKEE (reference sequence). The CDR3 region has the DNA TGTGCCAGCAGCAACGACCCAGTGGAGATCTACGAGCAGTACTTC. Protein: CASSNDPVEIYEQYF.

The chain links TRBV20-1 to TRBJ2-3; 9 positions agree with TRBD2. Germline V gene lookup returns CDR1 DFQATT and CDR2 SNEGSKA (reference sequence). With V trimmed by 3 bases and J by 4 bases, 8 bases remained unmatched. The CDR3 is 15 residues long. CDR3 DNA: TGCAGTGCTAGGGTCCTCAGCGGGAGGCCAGATACGCAGTATTTT. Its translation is CSARVLSGRPDTQYF.

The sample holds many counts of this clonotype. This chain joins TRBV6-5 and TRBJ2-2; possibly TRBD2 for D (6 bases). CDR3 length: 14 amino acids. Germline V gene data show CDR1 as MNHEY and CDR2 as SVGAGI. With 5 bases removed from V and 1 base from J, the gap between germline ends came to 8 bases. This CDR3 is CASSPGLNTGELFF. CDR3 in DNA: TGTGCCAGCAGTCCGGGACTGAACACCGGGGAGCTGTTTTTT.

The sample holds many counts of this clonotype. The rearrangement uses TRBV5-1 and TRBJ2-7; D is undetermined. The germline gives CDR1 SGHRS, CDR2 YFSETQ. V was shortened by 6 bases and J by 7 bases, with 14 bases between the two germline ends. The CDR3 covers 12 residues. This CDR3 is CASKSGLGEQYF. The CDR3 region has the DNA TGCGCCAGCAAATCCGGGCTTGGGGAGCAGTACTTC.

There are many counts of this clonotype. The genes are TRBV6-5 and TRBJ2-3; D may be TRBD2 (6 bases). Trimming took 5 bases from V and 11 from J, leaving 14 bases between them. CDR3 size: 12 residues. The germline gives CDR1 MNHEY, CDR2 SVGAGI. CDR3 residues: CASSPSEKVQYF. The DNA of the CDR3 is TGTGCCAGCAGTCCTAGCGAGAAAGTGCAGTATTTT.